A selection of T cell receptor beta chains follows, all from one sample in a study of T-cell memory formation after mild COVID-19. MiXCR was run by TCRdb on the 5' RACE reads, yielding one entry per CDR3 protein. The table includes 130,000 to 150,000 distinct CDR3 sequences, 6% to 6.5% detected once. Material for sequencing was PBMCs or a T cell subset sorted from them (not recorded which). The receptors were gathered from an adult woman who had mild COVID-19 (a few samples of this study predate the infection). Cell type and time point are not known. Each CDR3 is given with its conserved first and last residue. The order of the fields is V gene, D gene, J gene, CDR3 protein. A D gene is named only where the DNA matches it firmly.

V: TRBV9; D: NA; J: TRBJ2-7; CDR3: CASSPQVSYEQYF
V: TRBV4-1; D: NA; J: TRBJ2-2; CDR3: CASSSVGFTGELFF
V: TRBV7-9; D: NA; J: TRBJ1-6; CDR3: CASSRSPGQGGGSPLHF
V: TRBV7-8; D: TRBD1; J: TRBJ2-2; CDR3: CASSLRQGTNTGELFF
V: TRBV4-3; D: NA; J: TRBJ1-6; CDR3: CASSQASPANSPLHF
V: TRBV12-3/TRBV12-4; D: NA; J: TRBJ2-3; CDR3: CASSNPSGTDTQYF
V: TRBV3-1; D: TRBD2; J: TRBJ2-5; CDR3: CASSPWGGGPQEETQYF
V: TRBV12-3/TRBV12-4; D: NA; J: TRBJ2-3; CDR3: CASSSAQGGTQYF
V: TRBV12-3/TRBV12-4; D: TRBD1; J: TRBJ1-2; CDR3: CASSSTQGVYGYTF
V: TRBV19; D: NA; J: TRBJ1-6; CDR3: CASSIATGERNSPLHF
V: TRBV4-1; D: TRBD1; J: TRBJ1-5; CDR3: CASSPGDRGVGQPQHF
V: TRBV7-9; D: NA; J: TRBJ2-1; CDR3: CASSSTYNEQFF
V: TRBV6-5; D: NA; J: TRBJ1-1; CDR3: CASSYRTSNTEAFF
V: TRBV18; D: NA; J: TRBJ2-3; CDR3: CASTQGQSTDTQYF
V: TRBV12-3/TRBV12-4; D: TRBD2; J: TRBJ2-7; CDR3: CASSLVATSGRLEHEQYF
V: TRBV20-1; D: NA; J: TRBJ1-1; CDR3: CSARDLLGGTEAFF
V: TRBV29-1; D: NA; J: TRBJ2-3; CDR3: CSVQAGGTDTQYF
V: TRBV5-4; D: TRBD1; J: TRBJ1-6; CDR3: CASSWTGDYNSPLHF
V: TRBV7-3; D: NA; J: TRBJ2-1; CDR3: CASSPRLDELGQQFF
V: TRBV7-9; D: TRBD2; J: TRBJ2-3; CDR3: CASSLEVSLAGATDTQYF
V: TRBV18; D: NA; J: TRBJ1-1; CDR3: CASSPQRETEAFF
V: TRBV18; D: TRBD1; J: TRBJ2-3; CDR3: CASSPILGGGTDTQYF
V: TRBV5-1; D: NA; J: TRBJ1-1; CDR3: CASSSLNVLSVPTEAFF
V: TRBV2; D: NA; J: TRBJ2-3; CDR3: CASSERGHADTQYF
V: TRBV11-2; D: TRBD1; J: TRBJ2-1; CDR3: CASSSSDRGDNEQFF
V: TRBV30; D: NA; J: TRBJ1-2; CDR3: CAWSVGAEGYTF
V: TRBV2; D: TRBD2; J: TRBJ2-1; CDR3: CASRTELAGGPYNEQFF
V: TRBV30; D: NA; J: TRBJ1-5; CDR3: CAWRRPTDYSNQPQHF
V: TRBV12-3/TRBV12-4; D: TRBD1; J: TRBJ2-7; CDR3: CASSQTGSRLYEQYF
V: TRBV6-4; D: NA; J: TRBJ2-3; CDR3: CASQTMWAVRCFLSTDTQYF
V: TRBV7-9; D: NA; J: TRBJ2-4; CDR3: CASSPDGGAKNIQYF
V: TRBV5-1; D: TRBD2; J: TRBJ2-1; CDR3: CASSPLPTSGYNEQFF
V: TRBV19; D: TRBD2; J: TRBJ2-2; CDR3: CASAPSGRGAGELFF
V: TRBV7-2; D: NA; J: TRBJ1-2; CDR3: CASSPSPGPNYGYTF
V: TRBV7-2; D: NA; J: TRBJ2-4; CDR3: CASSTLGPQYF
V: TRBV3-1; D: TRBD1; J: TRBJ1-2; CDR3: CASSQMWDRSNYGYTF
V: TRBV12-3/TRBV12-4; D: NA; J: TRBJ1-3; CDR3: CASRFGMMSGNTIYF
V: TRBV20-1; D: TRBD2; J: TRBJ2-5; CDR3: CSASLAGVETQYF
V: TRBV12-3/TRBV12-4; D: NA; J: TRBJ1-5; CDR3: CASSGTAGDQPQHF
V: TRBV7-3; D: TRBD2; J: TRBJ2-3; CDR3: CASSLHLAGGPDTQYF